The entry below describes one T cell receptor (beta chain). Its cognate antigen is unknown. There are 15 residues in the CDR3. CDR1 is SGDLS and CDR2 is YYNGEE in the germline V gene. Trimming stripped 3 bases from V and 0 bases from J, with 11 bases between. These data originate in a study of CD8 T cells in ankylosing spondylitis. TCRdb redid the calling of the 5' RACE reads with MiXCR, one entry per CDR3 protein. The table records roughly 180,000 distinct CDR3 sequences, roughly 10% of them present only once. Study results and limitations: Seemingly distinctive of ankylosing spondylitis blood was a TCR beta motif formed by eight highly homologous variants. Reportedly, matched ankylosing spondylitis synovial fluid was significantly enriched for disease-linked clones. Earlier work had already found some motif variants in reactive arthritis synovial fluid and blood. Clones linked to disease, bearing a CD8+ phenotype, were relatively rare in peripheral blood.

Specimen: blood, either unsorted or a sorted T cell fraction (not recorded which). This receptor was taken from a female donor with ankylosing spondylitis or in good health (not recorded which). The chain joins TRBV9 to TRBJ2-3; a weak D match, TRBD1 (6 bases). The CDR3 sequence is CASSEQGRSTDTQYF. The CDR3 bases are TGTGCCAGCAGCGAACAGGGCCGGAGCACAGATACGCAGTATTTT. Together with reference TRBV9 and TRBJ2-3, the CDR3 gives the full variable domain: DSGVTQTPKHLITATGQRVTLRCSPRSGDLSVYWYQQSLDQGLQFLIQYYNGEERAKGNILERFSAQQFPDLHSELNLSSLELGDSALYFCASSEQGRSTDTQYFGPGTRLTVL.